This T cell receptor beta chain derives from a study of regulatory T cells. Findings of the study overall: Hydrophobic residues at CDR3 positions 6 and 7 were enriched in conventional CD4+ T cells of CD3G-deficient patients.

Primers: 52 TRBV forward and 13 TRBJ reverse. Method: immunoSEQ multiplex PCR; TCRdb's copy keeps in-frame clones and lacks some. Here the sample spans 20,000 to 25,000 clones, roughly 90% being singletons. Points on this clone: Its antigen is unidentified.

This receptor was taken from a child aged 5 to 17 with CD3G deficiency. Sequenced material: conventional CD4+ T cells sorted from blood.

CDR3 coding DNA: TGTGCCAGTAGTCCAAGGAGGGGGAGCTCTGGGGCCAACGTCCTGACTTTC. This encodes CASSPRRGSSGANVLTF. The V and J genes are TRBV19 and TRBJ2-6; D may correspond to TRBD1 or TRBD2 (6 bases each). Germline V gives CDR1 LNHDA, CDR2 SQIVND (reference sequence). V lost 5 bases and J 0 bases, leaving 14 bases between the germline ends. The CDR3 contains 17 residues.